The 23 T cell receptor beta chains reported below all come from one sample, sequenced in a study of Ad26.COV2.S vaccination and SARS-CoV-2 variants (dated by TCRdb to the early 2020s). Libraries were prepared through the immunoSEQ multiplex PCR assay. TCRdb retrieved this table from immuneACCESS and kept in-frame rearrangements only. Not all clones are present; in checked studies, unresolved V genes account for under half, and no reason is known for the remainder. The sample contains approximately 400,000 clones, 92% of them found a single time. 3% to 5% of the sample lies in the top ten. In light of the paper, this sample's time point label describes: individuals recovered from natural SARS-CoV-2 infection. The sample consisted of peripheral blood, taken after recovery from COVID-19. The receptors shown here come from a human donor who had recovered from COVID-19.

The chain employs TRBV5-6 and TRBJ1-2; D not certain. Germline CDR1 and CDR2: SGHDT and YYEEEE. Trimming stripped 0 bases from V and 3 bases from J, with 12 bases between. This CDR3 is 15 amino acids long. CDR3 DNA sequence: TGTGCCAGCAGCTTGGGAAGAGGTAACGACTATGGCTACACCTTC. Translation: CASSLGRGNDYGYTF.

The rearrangement links TRBV2 to TRBJ1-2; 11 nucleotides agree with TRBD1. V shed 6 bases, J shed 7 bases, and the junction held 13 bases outside the gene matches. CDR1 and CDR2 (germline): SNHLY, FYNNEI. The CDR3 spans 16 residues. CDR3 nucleotides: TGTGCCAGCAGCCAGTTGGAGGACAGGGGGCCATCTGGCTACACCTTC. It codes for CASSQLEDRGPSGYTF.

The chain links TRBV20-1 to TRBJ1-1; TRBD1 might be the D (6 bases). This CDR3 region has 15 residues. V was cut by 6 bases and J by 3 bases, with 20 bases left in between. Germline V CDR1 and CDR2: DFQATT, SNEGSKA (reference sequence). In DNA, the CDR3 is TGCAGTGCGAGTGCGGTAACAGGGCGGGACACTGAAGCTTTCTTT. Translating it yields CSASAVTGRDTEAFF.

This clone showed up just once. The chain couples TRBV6-5 to TRBJ1-5, with D perhaps TRBD1 (5 bases). Trimming stripped 6 bases from V and 1 base from J, with 10 bases between. Germline CDR1 and CDR2: MNHEY and SVGAGI. CDR3 size: 14 residues. The CDR3 spells CASSRTQSNQPQHF. The CDR3 DNA reads TGTGCCAGCAGCAGGACACAAAGCAATCAGCCCCAGCATTTT.

The rearrangement uses TRBV6-5 and TRBJ2-7; D is unclear. Germline-derived CDR1 and CDR2 are MNHEY and SVGAGI. The CDR3 runs 11 residues. V was shortened by 6 bases and J by 0 bases, with 3 bases between the two germline ends. The chain's CDR3 is CASRASYEQYF. CDR3 DNA sequence: TGTGCCAGCAGGGCCTCCTACGAGCAGTACTTC.

V usage is TRBV27 and J usage is TRBJ2-2; perhaps D is TRBD1 or TRBD2 (5 bases each). The CDR3 covers 16 residues. Per germline, CDR1 MNHEY and CDR2 SMNVEV (reference sequence). Trimming shortened V by 3 bases and J by 3 bases, and 14 bases separated the two germline ends. The CDR3 loop is CASSFYLGPDTGELFF. The CDR3 nucleotides read TGTGCCAGCAGTTTTTACCTGGGACCGGACACCGGGGAGCTGTTTTTT.

The chain has TRBV18 and TRBJ2-3; 8 nucleotides match TRBD2. Germline CDR1 is KGHSH and CDR2 is LQKENI. This CDR3 comprises 16 residues. The J segment lost 1 base and the V segment lost 4 bases, leaving 7 bases of the junction unmatched. The CDR3 here is CASSRKAGVRTDTQYF. CDR3 coding DNA: TGTGCCAGCTCACGAAAAGCGGGGGTGCGCACAGATACGCAGTATTTT.

The CDR3 bases are TGTGCCAGCAGCTATCACGATCCGGGAATTCCTCAGCCCCAGCATTTT. Residues: CASSYHDPGIPQPQHF. The chain joins TRBV7-2 to TRBJ1-5; D unclear. Deletions cut 4 bases from V and 6 bases from J, with 19 bases between. The CDR3 has 16 amino acids. Germline CDR1 and CDR2: SGHTA and FQGNSA.

V and J are TRBV27 and TRBJ1-2, with 7 bases matching TRBD1. Germline-derived CDR1 and CDR2 are MNHEY and SMNVEV (reference sequence). The CDR3 extends over 15 amino acids. V lost 4 bases and J lost 2; bases outside the gene matches: 7. The CDR3 protein is CASSSSGTENYGYTF. DNA for the CDR3: TGTGCCAGCAGTTCCTCGGGGACAGAGAACTATGGCTACACCTTC.

This sequence joins TRBV11-2 and TRBJ1-2; the match to TRBD1 covers 7 bases. Losses at the gene ends were 5 bases for V and 8 bases for J; bases not matched to a gene: 11. Germline CDR1 and CDR2: SGHAT and FQNNGV. CDR3 length: 14 residues. The CDR3 DNA follows: TGTGCCAGCAGCAAGAGGGAGGGGGCTAAGGGCTACACCTTC. This codes for CASSKREGAKGYTF.

V gene TRBV21-1 combines with J gene TRBJ1-2. TRBV21-1 is a documented pseudogene. This CDR3 contains 19 residues. CDR3 nucleotides: TGTGCCAGCAGCAATCTAAGTATGAGGATTCGGGACCTGGCCTATGGCTACACCTTC. Amino acids: CASSNLSMRIRDLAYGYTF.

The chain employs TRBV2 and TRBJ1-1; D may be TRBD1 (6 bases). V was shortened by 4 bases and J by 3 bases, with 9 bases between the two germline ends. CDR1 is SNHLY, CDR2 FYNNEI, per germline. The CDR3 is made up of 13 amino acids. CDR3 sequence: CASSGSGDTEAFF. The CDR3 coding sequence is TGTGCCAGCAGTGGGTCAGGGGACACTGAAGCTTTCTTT. Looking up the rest from reference TRBV2 and TRBJ1-1 gives the full variable domain: EPEVTQTPSHQVTQMGQEVILRCVPISNHLYFYWYRQILGQKVEFLVSFYNNEISEKSEIFDDQFSVERPDGSNFTLKIRSTKLEDSAMYFCASSGSGDTEAFFGQGTRLTVV.

The chain couples TRBV28 to TRBJ2-5, with D possibly being TRBD2 (6 bases). The CDR3 loop spans 16 amino acids. CDR1 and CDR2 from the germline V gene are MDHEN and SYDVKM. Trimming left V 7 bases short and J 3 bases short, with 21 bases between. DNA for the CDR3: TGTGCCAGCATTTTGACTAGAAGGGGTCCTGAAGAGACCCAGTACTTC. It specifies CASILTRRGPEETQYF.

The V call is TRBV27, the J call TRBJ1-2; no clear D gene. Between the trimmed V and J ends, which lost 1 base and 7 bases, there was a span of 16 bases. The V gene's germline CDR1 is MNHEY and CDR2 SMNVEV (reference sequence). The CDR3 length is 15 residues. The CDR3 is CASSLFPVLNGGYTF. CDR3 bases: TGTGCCAGCAGTTTATTCCCAGTACTAAATGGTGGCTACACCTTC.

This chain links TRBV14 with TRBJ1-1; D ambiguous. Trimming took off 0 bases at V and 4 bases at J, with 6 bases between the two ends. The germline gives CDR1 SGHDN, CDR2 FVKESK. This CDR3 is 13 amino acids long. The CDR3 region is CASSQDWGTEAFF. CDR3 bases: TGTGCCAGCAGCCAAGATTGGGGCACTGAAGCTTTCTTT.

The chain recombines TRBV19 with TRBJ2-7; D might be TRBD1 or TRBD2, each matching 5 bases. This CDR3 is 14 amino acids long. V lost 2 bases to trimming and J lost 2 bases, with 10 bases between them. Germline values: CDR1 LNHDA, CDR2 SQIVND (reference sequence). CDR3 nucleotide sequence: TGTGCCAGTAGTATACGGGACGGGCCCTACGAGCAGTACTTC. Translated: CASSIRDGPYEQYF.

The rearrangement links TRBV7-9 to TRBJ1-2; 9 nucleotides match TRBD1. Trimming cost V 5 bases and J 6 bases; bases outside gene matches: 1. Germline assignment: CDR1 SEHNR and CDR2 FQNEAQ (reference sequence). The CDR3 covers 12 residues. The CDR3 loop is CASSRTGDGYTF. The CDR3 DNA is TGTGCCAGCAGCCGGACAGGGGATGGCTACACCTTC.

The chain is built from TRBV2 and TRBJ1-6; perhaps TRBD1 as D (5 bases). Trimming removed 4 bases from V and 6 bases from J, with 13 bases in between. CDR1 is SNHLY and CDR2 is FYNNEI in the germline V gene. This CDR3 is 15 amino acids long. CDR3 sequence (DNA): TGTGCCAGCAGTGTCTCGGGGGATGGTAATTCACCCCTCCACTTT. Protein: CASSVSGDGNSPLHF.

This chain uses TRBV4-1 with TRBJ2-3; TRBD2 matches at 12 bases. CDR1 and CDR2 (germline): MGHRA, YSYEKL. Trimming took 0 bases from V and 6 from J; bases not matched to a gene: 7. The CDR3 is made up of 17 amino acids. The chain's CDR3 is CASSQEGTSGSQDTQYF. CDR3 nucleotides: TGCGCCAGCAGCCAAGAAGGGACTAGCGGGTCCCAGGATACGCAGTATTTT.

This chain joins TRBV5-1 and TRBJ1-5; unclear D gene. The CDR3 totals 13 residues. Germline lookup yields CDR1 SGHRS and CDR2 YFSETQ. Trimming removed 2 bases at V and 7 bases at J, with 10 bases between. Here the CDR3 DNA reads TGCGCCAGCAGCTTTGAAGATGGGCAGCCCCAGCATTTT. Translated, it gives CASSFEDGQPQHF.

The chain recombines TRBV6-5 with TRBJ1-2; possible D gene TRBD1, 5 bases. CDR3 size: 14 residues. V shed 4 bases and J shed 2 bases, with 11 bases lying between them. Germline values: CDR1 MNHEY, CDR2 SVGAGI. The CDR3 DNA follows: TGTGCCAGCAGTTTCCTCGGGGCAAACTATGGCTACACCTTC. Protein: CASSFLGANYGYTF.

The rearrangement uses TRBV3-1 (or the pseudogene TRBV3-2) and TRBJ1-1; D unresolved. V lost 2 bases and J lost 11, with 12 bases in between. Germline V gene data show CDR1 as LGHDT and CDR2 as YNNKEL (reference sequence). The CDR3 is 12 residues long. The CDR3 reads CASSQSTLFAFF. The CDR3 DNA reads as TGTGCCAGCAGCCAATCAACCCTTTTTGCTTTCTTT.

The chain has TRBV28 and TRBJ1-1; TRBD1 matches at 7 bases. CDR3 length: 14 amino acids. Germline V gene data show CDR1 as MDHEN and CDR2 as SYDVKM. The junction had 9 bases not matched to a gene; V was cut back by 8 bases and J by 3 bases. The CDR3 DNA sequence: TGTGCCAGCGGGGAACAGGGGAGGGACACTGAAGCTTTCTTT. The encoded protein is CASGEQGRDTEAFF.